This T cell receptor (beta chain) appears in the sequencing data of a study of T cells after yellow fever vaccination. V lost 0 bases to trimming and J lost 4 bases, with 13 bases between them. Germline assignment: CDR1 SGHDN and CDR2 FVKESK. The CDR3 totals 15 residues. In this sample, this clonotype turned up once. The authors made TCR cDNA by 5'RACE template switching, adding a universal primer site and UMIs. Using its own MiXCR run on the 5' RACE reads, TCRdb lists one record per CDR3 protein. The data show roughly 500,000 distinct CDR3 sequences, about 19% seen once. Here the sequenced sample was PBMCs, taken 15 days after the yellow fever booster vaccination. The sequence came from a man aged 25 to 40 who received the YFV17D yellow fever vaccine. The gene calls are TRBV14 and TRBJ2-7; possible D gene TRBD1, 5 bases. Here the CDR3 reads CASSQDLARDYEQYF. DNA of the CDR3: TGTGCCAGCAGCCAAGATCTGGCCAGGGATTACGAGCAGTACTTC.